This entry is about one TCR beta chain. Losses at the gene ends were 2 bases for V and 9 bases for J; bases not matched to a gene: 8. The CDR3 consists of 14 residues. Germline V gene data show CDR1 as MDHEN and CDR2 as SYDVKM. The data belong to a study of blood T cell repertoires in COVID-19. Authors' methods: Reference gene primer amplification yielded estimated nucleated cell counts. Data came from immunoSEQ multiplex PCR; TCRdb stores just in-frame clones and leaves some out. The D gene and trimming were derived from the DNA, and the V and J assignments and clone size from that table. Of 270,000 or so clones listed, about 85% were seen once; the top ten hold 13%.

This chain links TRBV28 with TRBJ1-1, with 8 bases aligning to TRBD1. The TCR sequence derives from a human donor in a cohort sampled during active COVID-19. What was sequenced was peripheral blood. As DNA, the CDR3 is TGTGCCAGCAGTTTAGGTTTTTCAGGGGGCAAAGCTTTCTTT. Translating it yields CASSLGFSGGKAFF.